These 28 T cell receptor beta chains were all obtained from the same sample, sequenced in a study of blood T cell repertoires in COVID-19. Clones were read by immunoSEQ multiplex PCR, and TCRdb kept only the in-frame ones, dropping some. The data contain roughly 380,000 clones, more than 65% of them singletons. Sequenced material: peripheral blood. All receptors come from a human donor with acute or convalescent COVID-19. The donor label of this sample is uncertain.

V is TRBV4-2 and J is TRBJ2-3; TRBD2 aligns across 7 bases. Unmatched junction bases numbered 4, after V lost 0 bases and J lost 4 bases. The CDR3 sequence is 15 residues long. CDR1 and CDR2 (germline): LGHNA, YNFKEQ. This CDR3 reads CASSQDGGRADTQYF. CDR3 nucleotide sequence: TGTGCCAGCAGCCAAGATGGCGGGAGAGCAGATACGCAGTATTTT.

This clone was detected only a few times. This chain connects TRBV11-2 to TRBJ1-2; D is unclear. Between the trimmed V and J ends, which lost 0 bases and 8 bases, there was a span of 13 bases. This CDR3 region has 14 residues. CDR1 and CDR2 from the germline V gene are SGHAT and FQNNGV. The CDR3 DNA reads TGTGCCAGCAGCTTAGATTCGGGATCGATAGGCTACACCTTC. Protein: CASSLDSGSIGYTF.

Only a few counts were recorded for this clone. The V call is TRBV28, the J call TRBJ1-5, with D possibly being TRBD1 (5 bases). Trimming cost V 6 bases and J 3 bases, with 9 bases left between them. The germline V gene encodes CDR1 MDHEN and CDR2 SYDVKM. There are 13 residues in the CDR3. The CDR3 protein is CASRRQYNQPQHF. In nucleotides, the CDR3 is TGTGCCAGCAGAAGACAGTACAATCAGCCCCAGCATTTT.

V usage is TRBV12-3 or TRBV12-4 and J usage is TRBJ2-7; 12 bases fit TRBD1. This CDR3 region has 13 residues. Trimming took 5 bases from V and 8 from J; bases not matched to a gene: 4. The CDR3 nucleotides are TGTGCCAGCAGTCTGGGACAGGGGGCTAAGCAGTACTTC. The encoded protein is CASSLGQGAKQYF.

DNA of the CDR3: TGCAGCGTATCGCGGGACCCGGCAAGCACTAACTATGGCTACACCTTC. Its protein is CSVSRDPASTNYGYTF. The chain combines TRBV29-1 with TRBJ1-2; D might be TRBD1 (5 bases). CDR1 and CDR2 (germline): SQVTM, ANQGSEA. V was shortened by 6 bases and J by 0 bases, with 20 bases between the two germline ends. CDR3 size: 16 residues.

This chain joins TRBV2 and TRBJ2-3; D ambiguous. This CDR3 is built from 15 residues. In germline, CDR1 is SNHLY, CDR2 FYNNEI. V lost 4 bases and J lost 1, with 12 bases in between. In nucleotides, the CDR3 is TGTGCCAGCAGTGCTTCCTACCTTCGCACAGATACGCAGTATTTT. Residues: CASSASYLRTDTQYF.

This clone was recorded a few times. This chain joins TRBV7-9 and TRBJ1-2, with unresolved D. Deletions cut 1 base from V and 8 bases from J, with 14 bases between. Germline CDR1 SEHNR, CDR2 FQNEAQ (reference sequence). The CDR3 sequence is 14 residues long. CDR3 bases: TGTGCCAGCAGCTTAGTGAGCGTCCCGAGCGGCTACACCTTC. The encoded protein is CASSLVSVPSGYTF.

The genes are TRBV19 and TRBJ2-6; D remains ambiguous. The CDR3 totals 15 residues. The V gene's germline CDR1 is LNHDA and CDR2 SQIVND (reference sequence). Trimming removed 3 bases at V and 0 bases at J, with 6 bases between. CDR3 bases: TGTGCCAGTAGTATGGCAGGCTCTGGGGCCAACGTCCTGACTTTC. Translating gives CASSMAGSGANVLTF. Looking up the rest from reference TRBV19 and TRBJ2-6 gives the full variable domain: DGGITQSPKYLFRKEGQNVTLSCEQNLNHDAMYWYRQDPGQGLRLIYYSQIVNDFQKGDIAEGYSVSREKKESFPLTVTSAQKNPTAFYLCASSMAGSGANVLTFGAGSRLTVL.

This clone showed up just once. The rearrangement links TRBV5-1 to TRBJ1-1, with a weak D call TRBD1 (6 bases). Trimming shortened V by 4 bases and J by 2 bases, and 15 bases separated the two germline ends. CDR3 length: 15 amino acids. The germline V gene encodes CDR1 SGHRS and CDR2 YFSETQ. The CDR3 loop reads CASSTATGFNTEAFF. Written as DNA, the CDR3 is TGCGCCAGCAGCACGGCGACAGGTTTCAACACTGAAGCTTTCTTT.

The V gene is TRBV10-1, the J gene TRBJ1-6; tentative D call: TRBD1 (5 bases). Germline assignment: CDR1 WNHNN and CDR2 SYGVQD (reference sequence). Trimming removed 3 bases from V and 8 bases from J, with 8 bases in between. This CDR3 has 13 residues. CDR3 region: CASSEQADSPLHF. In DNA form, the CDR3 reads TGCGCCAGCAGTGAACAGGCGGATTCACCCCTCCACTTT.

This clone occurred once. The chain carries TRBV6-2 or TRBV6-3 and TRBJ2-7; 9 nucleotides agree with TRBD2. Germline V gene sequence: CDR1 MNHEY, CDR2 SVGEGT. CDR3 length equals 13 residues. V dropped 5 bases and J dropped 2; count of bases not matched to a gene: 1. DNA of the CDR3: TGTGCCAGCAGTCTAGCGGGGACCTACGAGCAGTACTTC. Translated, it gives CASSLAGTYEQYF.

This rearrangement joins TRBV19 to TRBJ1-1, with no clear D. The CDR3 is made up of 13 amino acids. Germline values: CDR1 LNHDA, CDR2 SQIVND (reference sequence). V was cut by 3 bases and J by 1 base, with 6 bases left in between. The CDR3 sequence is CASSIWPNTEAFF. CDR3 DNA: TGTGCCAGTAGTATCTGGCCGAACACTGAAGCTTTCTTT.

This clone has only one observation. The gene calls are TRBV4-1 and TRBJ2-6; 12 bases match TRBD1. Germline V gene data show CDR1 as MGHRA and CDR2 as YSYEKL. The CDR3 consists of 19 residues. With 2 bases clipped from V and 0 bases from J, the junction kept 5 bases outside the gene matches. The CDR3 DNA is TGCGCCAGCAGCCAATTTGGGGACAGGGGGCTCTCTGGGGCCAACGTCCTGACTTTC. Protein: CASSQFGDRGLSGANVLTF.

This chain joins TRBV10-3 and TRBJ1-1; maybe TRBD1 (5 bases). Trimming took 5 bases from V and 2 from J, leaving 12 bases between them. The CDR3 runs 14 residues. Germline CDR1 ENHRY, CDR2 SYGVKD. The CDR3: CAISRDSSNTEAFF. The CDR3, as DNA: TGTGCCATCAGTCGGGACTCATCTAACACTGAAGCTTTCTTT.

The gene calls are TRBV27 and TRBJ2-1; 9 bases are a match to TRBD1. Germline V CDR1 and CDR2: MNHEY, SMNVEV (reference sequence). The V segment lost 1 base and the J segment 7 bases; nucleotides outside the gene matches: 5. The CDR3 is 15 residues long. The CDR3 here is CASSLWGQGTNEQFF. As DNA, the CDR3 is TGTGCCAGCAGTTTATGGGGACAGGGTACGAATGAGCAGTTCTTC.

The chain links TRBV19 to TRBJ2-2; 9 bases agree with TRBD2. Germline values: CDR1 LNHDA, CDR2 SQIVND (reference sequence). The length of the CDR3 is 16 residues. V lost 7 bases and J lost 6; bases outside the gene matches: 12. The DNA for the CDR3 is TGTGCCAGTACCCGGGGAGGCGGGAGGGCCCCCGGGGAGCTGTTTTTT. Its translation is CASTRGGGRAPGELFF.

This clone was counted a few times. The chain combines TRBV10-2 with TRBJ1-2, with 7 nucleotides matching TRBD1. Trimming cost V 6 bases and J 8 bases; bases outside gene matches: 9. CDR3 length equals 13 residues. Germline V lookup: CDR1 WSHSY, CDR2 SAAADI. The CDR3 sequence: CASSADRRRGYTF. Written as DNA, the CDR3 is TGCGCCAGCAGCGCGGACAGGAGACGAGGCTACACCTTC.

This clone was counted a single time. The chain couples TRBV30 to TRBJ2-7, with D possibly matching TRBD1 (5 bases). The V end was cut by 2 bases, the J end by 3 bases, with 8 bases between. This CDR3 spans 12 amino acids. Germline values: CDR1 GTSNPN, CDR2 SVGIG (reference sequence). The CDR3 loop is CAWSFTGYEQYF. In DNA form, the CDR3 reads TGTGCCTGGAGTTTTACAGGCTACGAGCAGTACTTC.

J is TRBJ2-1 and V is TRBV5-1, with 10 bases fitting TRBD1. Per germline, CDR1 SGHRS and CDR2 YFSETQ. The CDR3 has 15 residues. The V gene end was trimmed by 3 bases and the J gene end by 6 bases; junction bases not matched to a gene: 6. The CDR3 spells CASSSLGQGGNEQFF. Written as DNA, the CDR3 is TGCGCCAGCAGCTCCCTAGGACAGGGGGGCAATGAGCAGTTCTTC.

Only one count was recorded for this clone. The chain joins TRBV12-5 to TRBJ2-1; TRBD2 agrees at 7 bases. This CDR3 has 15 amino acids. Germline V CDR1 and CDR2: LGHNT, FRNRAP. J lost 7 bases, V lost 3 bases, and 9 bases had no gene match. This CDR3 reads CASGFGGGGGNEQFF. CDR3 nucleotide sequence: TGTGCTAGTGGTTTTGGCGGGGGAGGAGGGAATGAGCAGTTCTTC.

V is TRBV7-2 and J is TRBJ1-2; TRBD1 aligns across 11 bases. The CDR3 is made up of 15 amino acids. Unmatched junction bases numbered 8, after V lost 4 bases and J lost 7 bases. In germline, CDR1 is SGHTA, CDR2 FQGNSA. The CDR3 protein is CASSSQGQGVSGYTF. CDR3 in DNA: TGTGCCAGCAGCTCTCAGGGACAGGGGGTCTCTGGCTACACCTTC.

This clone was detected a few times. The CDR3 DNA sequence: TGTGCCAGCAGCCCACAGGGTATTGATCAGCCCCAGCATTTT. Translation: CASSPQGIDQPQHF. The J gene is TRBJ1-5, the V gene TRBV5-6, with D perhaps TRBD1 (6 bases). Germline CDR1 is SGHDT and CDR2 is YYEEEE. The V end lost 4 bases, the J end lost 5 bases, and 13 bases lay between the germline ends. This CDR3 is built from 14 residues.

J is TRBJ2-1 and V is TRBV4-2; possibly TRBD2 for D (5 bases). CDR1 and CDR2 from the germline V gene are LGHNA and YNFKEQ. The CDR3 has 15 residues. V was trimmed by 0 bases and J by 8 bases, leaving 14 bases between them. In nucleotides, the CDR3 is TGTGCCAGCAGCCAAGATCACAGCTTCGGGGATGAGCAGTTCTTC. It yields the protein CASSQDHSFGDEQFF.

A single count supports this clone. This sequence joins TRBV6-5 and TRBJ1-2, with D tentatively TRBD1 (5 bases). Germline V CDR1 and CDR2: MNHEY, SVGAGI. With 0 bases removed from V and 5 bases from J, the gap between germline ends came to 13 bases. The CDR3 covers 15 residues. The CDR3 DNA is TGTGCCAGCAGTTACTCGTTTCAGGGTGTTTATGGCTACACCTTC. It is translated as CASSYSFQGVYGYTF.

On this clone: This sample includes further DNA sequences coding for the same CDR3. V and J are TRBV19 and TRBJ2-2; D gene uncertain. V was pared by 3 bases and J by 4 bases, with 3 bases between. This CDR3 contains 12 residues. Germline V gene sequence: CDR1 LNHDA, CDR2 SQIVND (reference sequence). The CDR3 bases are TGTGCCAGTAGTATCCGCACCGGGGAGCTGTTTTTT. Translated: CASSIRTGELFF.

V gene TRBV5-1 combines with J gene TRBJ1-1, with 8 nucleotides matching TRBD1. The germline V gene encodes CDR1 SGHRS and CDR2 YFSETQ. CDR3 length: 14 amino acids. V shed 4 bases and J 1 base; nucleotides not matched to a gene: 3. This CDR3 is CASSGGTGNTEAFF. In nucleotides, the CDR3 is TGCGCCAGCAGCGGAGGGACAGGGAACACTGAAGCTTTCTTT.

This clone was seen more than once but under ten times. The chain couples TRBV7-9 to TRBJ1-3, with 9 bases identical to TRBD1. This CDR3 contains 18 residues. Germline V gives CDR1 SEHNR, CDR2 FQNEAQ (reference sequence). V trimming: 5 bases; J trimming: 1 base; junction bases outside the gene matches: 12. The CDR3 DNA reads as TGTGCCAGCAGCATGGAGGGACAGGGTCTTCAATCTGGAAACACCATATATTTT. This translates into CASSMEGQGLQSGNTIYF.

The genes are TRBV9 and TRBJ2-1; 9 bases align to TRBD2. V was clipped by 0 bases and J by 1 base; unmatched bases: 8. The CDR3 spans 18 residues. Germline lookup yields CDR1 SGDLS and CDR2 YYNGEE. The CDR3 region is CASSVGGASGVSYNEQFF. In DNA form, the CDR3 reads TGTGCCAGCAGCGTAGGAGGTGCTAGCGGGGTATCCTACAATGAGCAGTTCTTC.